These 18 T cell receptor beta chains share one sample of origin, sequenced in a study of control samples from healthy donors and cancer patients. Repertoires were generated with immunoSEQ multiplex PCR, while TCRdb's copy carries only in-frame clones and drops some. The data contain 96,000 or so clones, approximately 95% of them singletons. The sequencing input was blood. These TCRs come from a man aged 18 to 30 in good health.

This clone was counted once. The chain has TRBV7-2 and TRBJ2-5, with 12 bases lining up with TRBD2. V shed 5 bases, J shed 7 bases, and the junction held 11 bases outside the gene matches. Per the germline V gene, CDR1 is SGHTA and CDR2 is FQGNSA. The CDR3 has 16 amino acids. CDR3 DNA: TGTGCCAGCAGCGTGGCTAGCGGGAGGGCCCTTGGGACCCAGTACTTC. Translated: CASSVASGRALGTQYF.

The chain recombines TRBV5-6 with TRBJ2-2, with 8 positions matching TRBD1. Germline lookup yields CDR1 SGHDT and CDR2 YYEEEE. This CDR3 contains 16 residues. Germline trimming cut 0 bases from V and 8 bases from J; bases unmatched to any gene: 9. CDR3 in amino acids: CASSLASGGHTGELFF. The CDR3 bases are TGTGCCAGCAGCTTGGCGTCAGGGGGCCATACTGGGGAGCTGTTTTTT.

The rearrangement uses TRBV19 and TRBJ2-5; D might be TRBD1 (5 bases). The germline V gene encodes CDR1 LNHDA and CDR2 SQIVND (reference sequence). With 3 bases removed from V and 1 base from J, the gap between germline ends came to 9 bases. The CDR3 length is 14 residues. CDR3 region: CASSIRQSQETQYF. CDR3 sequence (DNA): TGTGCCAGTAGTATCCGACAGAGCCAAGAGACCCAGTACTTC.

This chain joins TRBV7-7 and TRBJ1-3; TRBD1 matches 8 bases. After removal of 5 bases from V and 1 base from J, the junction contained 10 bases not matched to a gene. Germline loops: CDR1 SSHAT, CDR2 FNYEAQ (reference sequence). The CDR3 is 17 amino acids. The CDR3 protein is CASSQYPRGRSGNTIYF. The CDR3 DNA is TGTGCCAGCAGCCAATACCCCAGGGGGCGGTCTGGAAACACCATATATTTT.

This chain links TRBV5-1 with TRBJ2-5; D is unresolved. The V and J ends lost 4 bases and 1 base respectively, with 8 bases between them. The CDR3 has 13 residues. Germline lookup yields CDR1 SGHRS and CDR2 YFSETQ. CDR3 loop: CASSTYSQETQYF. DNA of the CDR3: TGCGCCAGCAGCACGTACAGCCAAGAGACCCAGTACTTC.

With regard to this clone: Germline and junction disagree at one end, which may indicate a read error. This chain joins TRBV6-1 and TRBJ2-1, with TRBD1 matching over 8 bases. Germline CDR1 and CDR2: MNHNS and SASEGT. The CDR3 is made up of 16 amino acids. The CDR3 sequence is CASSEGGQVSYNEQFF. CDR3 coding DNA: TGTGCCAGCAGCGAAGGGGGACAGGTCTCCTACAATGAGCAGTTCTTC.

The chain recombines TRBV28 with TRBJ2-7; TRBD1 matches at 7 bases. Germline V lookup: CDR1 MDHEN, CDR2 SYDVKM. The CDR3 covers 14 residues. The V and J ends lost 6 bases and 4 bases, in that order; junction bases with no gene match: 9. This CDR3 is CASSRTGGFYEQYF. The CDR3 bases are TGTGCCAGCAGCCGGACAGGTGGGTTTTACGAGCAGTACTTC.

V gene TRBV9 combines with J gene TRBJ2-1; 13 bases are a match to TRBD2. The CDR3 loop spans 18 amino acids. Germline lookup yields CDR1 SGDLS and CDR2 YYNGEE. V lost 5 bases to trimming and J lost 7 bases; unmatched junction nucleotides: 15. CDR3 DNA sequence: TGTGCCAGCAGTGAAATCGGGGGACTAGCGGGACCAGGGAATGAGCAGTTCTTC. Its translation is CASSEIGGLAGPGNEQFF.

This chain joins TRBV27 and TRBJ2-3; D call uncertain. Germline CDR1 reads MNHEY; CDR2 reads SMNVEV (reference sequence). The CDR3 runs to 11 residues. Trimming pared 4 bases from V and 11 bases from J, leaving 10 bases between. CDR3 residues: CASSSGGKQYF. CDR3 coding DNA: TGTGCCAGCAGTTCCGGCGGTAAGCAGTATTTT.

J is TRBJ1-1 and V is TRBV4-2, with D maybe TRBD1 (6 bases). CDR3 length: 16 residues. Per germline, CDR1 LGHNA and CDR2 YNFKEQ. V dropped 2 bases and J dropped 1 base, with 14 bases sitting between them. The CDR3 nucleotides read TGTGCCAGCAGCCAACCAGGGGCAGGGAGGAACACTGAAGCTTTCTTT. As protein: CASSQPGAGRNTEAFF.

This clone was observed a single time. V gene TRBV12-3 or TRBV12-4 combines with J gene TRBJ1-1; D is unclear. The V and J ends lost 6 bases and 1 base respectively, with 9 bases between them. This CDR3 spans 13 amino acids. CDR3 sequence reads: CASRRDANTEAFF. CDR3 in DNA: TGTGCCAGCAGAAGGGATGCGAACACTGAAGCTTTCTTT.

CDR3 nucleotides: TGCGCCAGCAGCTTGAATTTAGCGGGGCAGTCGCTTTCACCCCTCCACTTT. Residues: CASSLNLAGQSLSPLHF. This sequence joins TRBV5-1 and TRBJ1-6, with a tentative D call TRBD1 (5 bases). CDR1 and CDR2 (germline): SGHRS, YFSETQ. V lost 1 base and J 9 bases, leaving 20 bases between the germline ends. The CDR3 is made up of 17 amino acids.

This chain's CDR3 is CASSPTGTGIYEQYF. DNA of the CDR3: TGTGCCAGCAGCCCAACCGGGACGGGGATCTACGAGCAGTACTTC. The genes are TRBV7-6 and TRBJ2-7; D may match TRBD1 or TRBD2 (5 bases each). There are 15 residues in the CDR3. V shed 5 bases and J shed 3 bases, with 17 bases lying between them. Germline CDR1 is SGHVS and CDR2 is FNYEAQ.

The chain couples TRBV4-3 to TRBJ2-7, with TRBD1 identical over 12 bases. The CDR3 totals 20 residues. Germline CDR1 LGHNA, CDR2 YSLEER. Trimming cost V 1 base and J 1 base; bases outside gene matches: 14. The CDR3: CASSQAIIGTGGLRSYEQYF. CDR3 nucleotide sequence: TGCGCCAGCAGCCAAGCTATAATCGGGACAGGGGGCCTCCGATCCTACGAGCAGTACTTC.

The V call is TRBV7-2, the J call TRBJ1-2; the D is unclear. This CDR3 has 14 amino acids. V dropped 0 bases and J dropped 4 bases, with 9 bases sitting between them. Germline values: CDR1 SGHTA, CDR2 FQGNSA. CDR3 bases: TGTGCCAGCAGCTTAGCTTGGAACAGCTATGGCTACACCTTC. Encoded protein: CASSLAWNSYGYTF.

The rearrangement uses TRBV6-2 or TRBV6-3 and TRBJ2-1; 9 bases are a match to TRBD2. The length of the CDR3 is 14 residues. From germline, CDR1 is MNHEY and CDR2 SVGEGT. J lost 8 bases, V lost 2 bases, and 4 bases had no gene match. DNA of the CDR3: TGTGCCAGCAGTTACGCGGGAGGGGACTATGAGCAGTTCTTC. The encoded protein is CASSYAGGDYEQFF.

This chain links TRBV15 with TRBJ2-5, with no clear D. V was clipped by 0 bases and J by 3 bases, with 2 bases between them. This CDR3 is 12 amino acids long. CDR1 and CDR2 from the germline V gene are LNHNV and YYDKDF (reference sequence). The CDR3 reads CATSRDKETQYF. In DNA form, the CDR3 reads TGTGCCACCAGCAGAGATAAAGAGACCCAGTACTTC.

The chain links TRBV2 to TRBJ2-3; D is unclear. V gave up 3 bases and J gave up 2 bases, with 0 bases separating them. Germline assignment: CDR1 SNHLY and CDR2 FYNNEI. This CDR3 has 11 residues. The CDR3 here is CASSDTDTQYF. In DNA form, the CDR3 reads TGTGCCAGCAGTGACACAGATACGCAGTATTTT.